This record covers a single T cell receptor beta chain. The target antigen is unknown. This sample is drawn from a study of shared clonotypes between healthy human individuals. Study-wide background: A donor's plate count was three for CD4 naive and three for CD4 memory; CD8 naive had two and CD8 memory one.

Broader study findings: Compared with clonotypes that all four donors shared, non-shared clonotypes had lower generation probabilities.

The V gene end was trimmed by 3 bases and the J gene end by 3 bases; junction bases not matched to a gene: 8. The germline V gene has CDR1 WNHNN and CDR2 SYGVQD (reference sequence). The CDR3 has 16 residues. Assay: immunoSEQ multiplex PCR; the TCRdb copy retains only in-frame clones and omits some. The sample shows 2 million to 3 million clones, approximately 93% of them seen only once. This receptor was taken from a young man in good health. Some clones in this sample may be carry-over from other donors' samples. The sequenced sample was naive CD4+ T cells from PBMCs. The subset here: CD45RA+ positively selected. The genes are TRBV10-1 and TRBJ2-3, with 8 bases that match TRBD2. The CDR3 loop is CASSDQAGVRTDTQYF. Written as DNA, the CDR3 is TGCGCCAGCAGTGACCAAGCGGGAGTACGGACAGATACGCAGTATTTT.